This T cell receptor beta chain stems from a study of CD8 T cells in ankylosing spondylitis. Study-wide points: Past research had described some motif variants in reactive arthritis synovial fluid and blood. Significantly higher representation of disease-linked clones was reported for matched ankylosing spondylitis synovial fluid. The authors found the disease-linked clones to be CD8+ and relatively rare in peripheral blood. Among TCR beta sequences, a motif of several highly homologous variants appeared characteristic of ankylosing spondylitis blood.

The germline V gene encodes CDR1 SGHDT and CDR2 YYEEEE. The CDR3 has 14 residues. TCRdb independently ran MiXCR on the 5' RACE reads; one entry per CDR3 protein. The sample has hundreds of thousands of distinct CDR3 sequences, 10% to 15% seen once. This clonotype showed up many times. Antigen specificity is unknown. Germline is not matched at one junction end, which may reflect a read error. Sequencing was done on a sample of blood, either unsorted or a sorted T cell fraction (not recorded which). The chain combines TRBV5-6 with TRBJ2-7; D call uncertain. The TCR originated in a male donor with ankylosing spondylitis. CDR3 region: CASTLGRSSYEQYF. Here the CDR3 DNA reads TGTGCCAGCACCTTGGGCCGGAGCTCCTACGAGCAGTACTTC.